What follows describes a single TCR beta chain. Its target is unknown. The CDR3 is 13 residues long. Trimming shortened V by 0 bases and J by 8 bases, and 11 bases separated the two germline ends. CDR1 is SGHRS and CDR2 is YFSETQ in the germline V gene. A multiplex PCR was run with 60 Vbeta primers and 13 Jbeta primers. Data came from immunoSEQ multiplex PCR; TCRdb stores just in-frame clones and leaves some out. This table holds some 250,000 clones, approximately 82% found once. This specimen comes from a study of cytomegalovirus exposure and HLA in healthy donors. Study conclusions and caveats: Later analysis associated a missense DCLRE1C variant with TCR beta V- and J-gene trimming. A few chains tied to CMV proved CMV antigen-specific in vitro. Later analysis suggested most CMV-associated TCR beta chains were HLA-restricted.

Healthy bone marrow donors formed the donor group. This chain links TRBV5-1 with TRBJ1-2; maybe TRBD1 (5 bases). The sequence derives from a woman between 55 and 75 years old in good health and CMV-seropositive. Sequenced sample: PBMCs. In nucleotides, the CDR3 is TGCGCCAGCAGCTTGGAAGGGGTGTCGGGCTACACCTTC. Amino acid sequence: CASSLEGVSGYTF.